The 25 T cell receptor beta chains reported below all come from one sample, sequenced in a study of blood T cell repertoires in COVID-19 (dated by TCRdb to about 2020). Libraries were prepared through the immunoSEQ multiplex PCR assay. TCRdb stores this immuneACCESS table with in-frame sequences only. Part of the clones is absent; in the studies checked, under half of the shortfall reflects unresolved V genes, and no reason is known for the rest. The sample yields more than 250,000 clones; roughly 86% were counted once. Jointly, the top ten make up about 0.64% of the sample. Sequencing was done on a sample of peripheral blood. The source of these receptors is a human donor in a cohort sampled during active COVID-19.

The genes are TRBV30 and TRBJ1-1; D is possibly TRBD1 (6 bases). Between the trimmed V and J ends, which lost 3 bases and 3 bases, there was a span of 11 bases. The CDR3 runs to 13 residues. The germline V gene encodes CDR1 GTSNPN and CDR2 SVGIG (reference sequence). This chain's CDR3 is CAWRDSRYTEAFF. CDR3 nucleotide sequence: TGTGCCTGGAGGGACAGCCGATACACTGAAGCTTTCTTT.

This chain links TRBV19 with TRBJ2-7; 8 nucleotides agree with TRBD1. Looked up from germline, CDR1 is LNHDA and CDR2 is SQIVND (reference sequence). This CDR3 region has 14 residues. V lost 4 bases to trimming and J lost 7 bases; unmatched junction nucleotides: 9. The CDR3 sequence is CASSTSRQGREQYF. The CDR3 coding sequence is TGTGCCAGTAGTACCTCTAGACAGGGGCGGGAGCAGTACTTC.

CDR3 in amino acids: CASSSGLAGTGELFF. In nucleotides, the CDR3 is TGTGCCAGCAGCTCGGGACTAGCGGGGACCGGGGAGCTGTTTTTT. This chain joins TRBV11-3 and TRBJ2-2; 13 bases align to TRBD2. The CDR3 totals 15 residues. Germline V gene data show CDR1 as SGHNT and CDR2 as YENEEA. The V and J ends lost 4 bases and 5 bases, in that order; junction bases with no gene match: 1.

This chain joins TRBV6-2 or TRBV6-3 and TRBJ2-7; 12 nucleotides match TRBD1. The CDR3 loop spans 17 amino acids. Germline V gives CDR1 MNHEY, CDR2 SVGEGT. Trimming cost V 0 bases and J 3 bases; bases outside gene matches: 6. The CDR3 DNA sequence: TGTGCCAGCAGTTACTCGGTAGGGACAGGGGGCAACTACGAGCAGTACTTC. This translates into CASSYSVGTGGNYEQYF.

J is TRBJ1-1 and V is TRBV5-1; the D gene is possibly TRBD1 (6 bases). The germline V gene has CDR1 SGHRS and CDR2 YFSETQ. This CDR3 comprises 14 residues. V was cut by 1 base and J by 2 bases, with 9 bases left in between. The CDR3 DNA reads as TGCGCCAGCAGCTTGCGGACAGACAACACTGAAGCTTTCTTT. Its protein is CASSLRTDNTEAFF.

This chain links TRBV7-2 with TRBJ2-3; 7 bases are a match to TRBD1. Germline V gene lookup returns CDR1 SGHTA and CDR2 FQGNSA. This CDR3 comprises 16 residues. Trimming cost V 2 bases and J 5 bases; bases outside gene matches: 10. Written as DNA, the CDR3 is TGTGCCAGCAGCTTATGGACAGGCCGTCCCCTAGATACGCAGTATTTT. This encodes CASSLWTGRPLDTQYF.

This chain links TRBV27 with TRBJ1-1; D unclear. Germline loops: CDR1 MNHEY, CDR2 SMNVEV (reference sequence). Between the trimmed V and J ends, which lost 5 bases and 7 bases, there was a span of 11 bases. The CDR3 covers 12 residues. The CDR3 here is CASSELPGEAFF. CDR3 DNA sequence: TGTGCCAGCAGTGAACTGCCGGGTGAAGCTTTCTTT.

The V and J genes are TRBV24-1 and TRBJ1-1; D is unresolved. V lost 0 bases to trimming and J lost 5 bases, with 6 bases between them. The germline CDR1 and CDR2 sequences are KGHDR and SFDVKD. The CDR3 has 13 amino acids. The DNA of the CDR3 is TGTGCCACCAGTGATTTGCGGGGAACTGAAGCTTTCTTT. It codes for CATSDLRGTEAFF.

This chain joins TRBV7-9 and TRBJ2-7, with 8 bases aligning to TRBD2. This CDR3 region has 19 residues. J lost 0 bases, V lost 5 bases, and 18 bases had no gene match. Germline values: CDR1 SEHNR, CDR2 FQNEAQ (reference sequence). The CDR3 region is CASSPPASGREESSYEQYF. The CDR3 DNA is TGTGCCAGCAGCCCACCGGCTTCGGGGCGGGAGGAGAGCTCCTACGAGCAGTACTTC.

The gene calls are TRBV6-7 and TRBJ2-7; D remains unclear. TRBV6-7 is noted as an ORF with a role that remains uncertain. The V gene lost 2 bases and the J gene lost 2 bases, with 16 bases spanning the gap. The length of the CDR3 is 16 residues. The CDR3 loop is CASSYGLFGPPYEQYF. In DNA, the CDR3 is TGTGCCAGCAGTTACGGTCTTTTCGGTCCCCCCTACGAGCAGTACTTC.

The CDR3 reads CASSLTGQGPGIYEQYF. In DNA, the CDR3 is TGTGCCAGCAGCTTAACGGGACAGGGGCCCGGTATCTACGAGCAGTACTTC. The J gene is TRBJ2-7, the V gene TRBV7-3; 10 bases are a match to TRBD1. The ends lost 0 bases at V and 3 bases at J; junction bases unmatched: 8. Germline lookup yields CDR1 SGHTA and CDR2 FQGTGA. CDR3 length: 17 residues.

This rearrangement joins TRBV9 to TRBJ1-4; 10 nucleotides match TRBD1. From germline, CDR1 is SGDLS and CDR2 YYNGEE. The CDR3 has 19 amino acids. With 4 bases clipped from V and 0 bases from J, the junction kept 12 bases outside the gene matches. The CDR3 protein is CASSIGTGASLATNEKLFF. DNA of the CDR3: TGTGCCAGCAGCATTGGGACAGGGGCCTCTCTTGCAACTAATGAAAAACTGTTTTTT.

CDR3: CASRDTGGSEAFF. In nucleotides, the CDR3 is TGTGCCAGCAGGGATACAGGGGGGTCTGAAGCTTTCTTT. The J gene is TRBJ1-1, the V gene TRBV6-5, with 8 bases fitting TRBD1. V shed 6 bases and J 6 bases; nucleotides not matched to a gene: 6. This CDR3 has 13 amino acids. Germline CDR1 is MNHEY and CDR2 is SVGAGI.

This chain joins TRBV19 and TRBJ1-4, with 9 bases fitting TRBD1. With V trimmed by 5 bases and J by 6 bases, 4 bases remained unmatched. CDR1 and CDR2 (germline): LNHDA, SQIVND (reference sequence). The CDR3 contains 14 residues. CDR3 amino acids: CASSPGQGHEKLFF. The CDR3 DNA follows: TGTGCCAGTAGTCCGGGACAGGGTCATGAAAAACTGTTTTTT.

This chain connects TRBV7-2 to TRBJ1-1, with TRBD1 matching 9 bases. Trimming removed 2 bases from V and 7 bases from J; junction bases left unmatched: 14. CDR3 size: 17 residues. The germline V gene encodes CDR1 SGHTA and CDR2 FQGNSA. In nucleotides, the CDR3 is TGTGCCAGCAGCTTATCTTCCCCGGGACAGGGCACCCTTGAAGCTTTCTTT. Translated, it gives CASSLSSPGQGTLEAFF.

For the CDR3, the DNA is TGTGCCAGCAGCTTTATTAGTGGCCTCTCGGCGGGAGGTCCCGGGGAGCTGTTTTTT. The encoded protein is CASSFISGLSAGGPGELFF. J is TRBJ2-2 and V is TRBV7-6, with 8 positions matching TRBD2. Germline loops: CDR1 SGHVS, CDR2 FNYEAQ. V gave up 3 bases and J gave up 6 bases; unmatched junction bases: 18. The CDR3 runs 19 residues. The full variable domain, in which reference TRBV7-6 and TRBJ2-2 provide the parts outside the CDR3, is GAGVSQSPRYKVTKRGQDVALRCDPISGHVSLYWYRQALGQGPEFLTYFNYEAQQDKSGLPNDRFSAERPEGSISTLTIQRTEQRDSAMYRCASSFISGLSAGGPGELFFGEGSRLTVL.

DNA for the CDR3: TGTGCCAGCAGCGGAGGCCAGTGGAATCAGCCCCAGCATTTT. Encoded protein: CASSGGQWNQPQHF. The chain combines TRBV7-2 with TRBJ1-5; no clear D. The germline V and J ends were trimmed by 5 bases and 4 bases, with 12 bases remaining between them. The CDR3 has 14 residues. CDR1 and CDR2 from the germline V gene are SGHTA and FQGNSA.

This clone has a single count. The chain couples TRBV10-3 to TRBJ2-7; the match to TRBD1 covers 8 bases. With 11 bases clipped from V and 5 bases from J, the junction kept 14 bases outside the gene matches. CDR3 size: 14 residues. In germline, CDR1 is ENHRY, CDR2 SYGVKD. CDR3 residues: CASGTGQGLDEQYF. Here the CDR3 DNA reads TGTGCCTCTGGAACAGGACAGGGTCTCGACGAGCAGTACTTC.

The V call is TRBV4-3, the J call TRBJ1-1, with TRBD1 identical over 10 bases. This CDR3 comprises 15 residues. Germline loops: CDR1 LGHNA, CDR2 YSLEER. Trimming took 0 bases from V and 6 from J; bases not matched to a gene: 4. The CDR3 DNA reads TGCGCCAGCAGCCAAGACTGGGGGACAGGGGCTGAAGCTTTCTTT. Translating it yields CASSQDWGTGAEAFF.

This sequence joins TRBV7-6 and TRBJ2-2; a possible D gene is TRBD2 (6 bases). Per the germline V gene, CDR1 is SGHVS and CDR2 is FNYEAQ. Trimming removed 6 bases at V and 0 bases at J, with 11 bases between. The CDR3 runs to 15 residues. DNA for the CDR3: TGTGCCAGCAGACCCGGGACTCCGAACACCGGGGAGCTGTTTTTT. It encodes CASRPGTPNTGELFF.

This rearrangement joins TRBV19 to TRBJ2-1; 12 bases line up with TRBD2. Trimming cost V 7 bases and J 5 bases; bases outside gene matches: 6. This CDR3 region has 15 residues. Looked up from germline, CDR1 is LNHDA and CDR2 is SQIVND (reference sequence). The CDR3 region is CASTPLAGGNNEQFF. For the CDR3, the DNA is TGTGCCAGTACCCCCCTAGCGGGGGGGAACAATGAGCAGTTCTTC.

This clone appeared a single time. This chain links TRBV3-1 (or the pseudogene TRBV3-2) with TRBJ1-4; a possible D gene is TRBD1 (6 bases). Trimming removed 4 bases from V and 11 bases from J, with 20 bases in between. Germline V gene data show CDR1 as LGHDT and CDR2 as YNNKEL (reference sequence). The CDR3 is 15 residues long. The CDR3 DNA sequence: TGTGCCAGCAGCCCCCCCGCAGGGGTTAGGACGAAACTGTTTTTT. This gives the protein CASSPPAGVRTKLFF.

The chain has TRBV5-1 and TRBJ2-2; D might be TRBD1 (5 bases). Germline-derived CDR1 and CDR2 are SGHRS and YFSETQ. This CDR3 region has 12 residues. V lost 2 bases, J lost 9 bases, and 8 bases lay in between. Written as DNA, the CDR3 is TGCGCCAGCAGCTTAGACAGCCGGGAGCTGTTTTTT. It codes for CASSLDSRELFF.

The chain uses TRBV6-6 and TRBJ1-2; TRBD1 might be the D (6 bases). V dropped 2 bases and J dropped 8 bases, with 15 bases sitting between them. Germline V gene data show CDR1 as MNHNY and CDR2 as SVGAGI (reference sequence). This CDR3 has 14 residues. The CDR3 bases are TGTGCCAGCAGTTACAACAGGGAGAGGGAAGGCTACACCTTC. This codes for CASSYNREREGYTF.

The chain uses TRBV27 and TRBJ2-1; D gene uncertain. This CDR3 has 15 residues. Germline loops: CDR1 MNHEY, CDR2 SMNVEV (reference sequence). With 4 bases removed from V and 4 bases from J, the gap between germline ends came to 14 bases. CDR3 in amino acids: CASSSYRPNYNEQFF. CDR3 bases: TGTGCCAGCAGTTCTTACAGACCAAATTACAATGAGCAGTTCTTC.